The 9 T cell receptor beta chains below were found in one sample sequenced in a study of human T cells and chemical hapten exposure. Indicated time point: pre-sensitization, week 0. Specified treatment: therapeutic diphenylcyclopropenone sensitization with weekly scalp DPC. TCRdb called the RACE reads again in MiXCR, with one record for every CDR3 protein. The repertoire holds 300,000 to 450,000 distinct CDR3 sequences, with less than 6.5% as singletons. Sequencing used whole blood, obtained in connection with sensitization to the hapten diphenylcyclopropenone (DPC). The receptor source for this set is a woman aged 50 to 65 with alopecia areata. Some clones in this sample may be carry-over from other donors' samples.

In this sample, this clonotype turned up many times. This chain connects TRBV24-1 to TRBJ1-5, with 8 bases that match TRBD1. Germline CDR1 is KGHDR and CDR2 is SFDVKD. The CDR3 sequence is 16 residues long. Losses at the gene ends were 2 bases for V and 0 bases for J; bases not matched to a gene: 2. CDR3: CATSDSGTGSNQPQHF. The CDR3 DNA follows: TGTGCCACCAGTGATTCCGGGACAGGTAGCAATCAGCCCCAGCATTTT.

The gene calls are TRBV7-2 and TRBJ2-3, with a weak D call TRBD2 (5 bases). This CDR3 region has 15 residues. V was shortened by 1 base and J by 4 bases, with 12 bases between the two germline ends. Germline values: CDR1 SGHTA, CDR2 FQGNSA. Here the CDR3 DNA reads TGTGCCAGCAGCTTAGGAGGAGCGGAGGCAGATACGCAGTATTTT. This sequence encodes CASSLGGAEADTQYF. Full variable domain (remainder filled in from reference TRBV7-2 and TRBJ2-3): GAGVSQSPSNKVTEKGKDVELRCDPISGHTALYWYRQSLGQGLEFLIYFQGNSAPDKSGLPSDRFSAERTGGSVSTLTIQRTQQEDSAVYLCASSLGGAEADTQYFGPGTRLTVL.

This clonotype was observed a few times. The CDR3 DNA sequence: TGTGCCAGCAGCAACCTTCGGCGCACTGAAGCTTTCTTT. Translating it yields CASSNLRRTEAFF. The rearrangement joins TRBV11-2 to TRBJ1-1; D ambiguous. V lost 5 bases and J 4 bases, leaving 11 bases between the germline ends. The CDR3 spans 13 residues. Looked up from germline, CDR1 is SGHAT and CDR2 is FQNNGV.

CDR3 coding DNA: TGTGCCAGCAGCCAACGAGTACACACCGGGGAGCTGTTTTTT. It specifies CASSQRVHTGELFF. The rearrangement uses TRBV3-1 and TRBJ2-2; D call uncertain. In germline, CDR1 is LGHDT, CDR2 YNNKEL (reference sequence). The length of the CDR3 is 14 residues. Trimming left V 2 bases short and J 3 bases short, with 7 bases between. The variable domain in full, with the rest retrieved from reference TRBV3-1 and TRBJ2-2, is DTAVSQTPKYLVTQMGNDKSIKCEQNLGHDTMYWYKQDSKKFLKIMFSYNNKELIINETVPNRFSPKSPDKAHLNLHINSLELGDSAVYFCASSQRVHTGELFFGEGSRLTVL.

This clonotype was recorded at least ten times. The chain uses TRBV5-1 and TRBJ2-1; the D call may be TRBD1 or TRBD2 (6 bases each). CDR1 and CDR2 from the germline V gene are SGHRS and YFSETQ. The CDR3 extends over 16 amino acids. Trimming left V 3 bases short and J 7 bases short, with 20 bases between. DNA of the CDR3: TGCGCCAGCAGCTGGTCTAGCGCTCAGGGGTATAATGAGCAGTTCTTC. This encodes CASSWSSAQGYNEQFF.

This clonotype was detected many times. The chain is built from TRBV20-1 and TRBJ2-6; D assignment may be TRBD1 or TRBD2 (5 bases each). CDR3 length: 16 residues. V lost 3 bases to trimming and J lost 0 bases, with 12 bases between them. CDR1 is DFQATT and CDR2 is SNEGSKA in the germline V gene (reference sequence). The CDR3 spells CSARGPGYSGANVLTF. The CDR3 DNA sequence: TGCAGTGCTAGGGGACCTGGCTACTCTGGGGCCAACGTCCTGACTTTC.

At least ten counts were recorded for this clonotype. The V gene is TRBV28, the J gene TRBJ2-4, with 7 bases identical to TRBD1. This CDR3 has 15 amino acids. The germline V gene encodes CDR1 MDHEN and CDR2 SYDVKM. V gave up 3 bases and J gave up 0 bases; unmatched junction bases: 2. The chain's CDR3 is CASSLDRRAKNIQYF. Written as DNA, the CDR3 is TGTGCCAGCAGTTTGGACAGGCGAGCCAAAAACATTCAGTACTTC.

The table lists this clonotype with many counts. CDR3 protein: CASGDEGATNEKLFF. The CDR3, as DNA: TGTGCCAGCGGGGATGAGGGAGCAACTAATGAAAAACTGTTTTTT. The genes are TRBV7-8 and TRBJ1-4; no firm D call. Trimming removed 8 bases at V and 0 bases at J, with 13 bases between. There are 15 residues in the CDR3. In germline, CDR1 is SGHVS, CDR2 FQNEAQ.

This clonotype has ten or more counts. V usage is TRBV20-1 and J usage is TRBJ1-5; possibly TRBD1 for D (5 bases). CDR1 and CDR2 from the germline V gene are DFQATT and SNEGSKA (reference sequence). V gave up 2 bases and J gave up 4 bases, with 18 bases separating them. The CDR3 is 16 amino acids. The CDR3, as DNA: TGCAGTGCTAGATTTCAGGGCGAGAGGGAGAATCAGCCCCAGCATTTT. The encoded protein is CSARFQGERENQPQHF.